This TCR beta chain was profiled in a study of blood T cell repertoires in COVID-19. At the level of the study: Samples of COVID-19 (acute and convalescent) were obtained from the United States, Italy and Spain. Sources were T cells, B-cell-depleted T cells, or PBMCs; the material itself was cDNA or gDNA.

Methods used by the authors: From reference gene primer amplification, estimates of nucleated cell counts were derived. Profiling relied on immunoSEQ multiplex PCR, and the TCRdb table lists in-frame clones only, not all of them. That table is the source of V, J and clone size, and D and trimming were worked out from the DNA. The sample contains some 88,000 clones, 70% to 80% of which appear only once. This clone has more than one count but fewer than ten. Trimming pared 0 bases from V and 8 bases from J, leaving 8 bases between. This CDR3 comprises 12 residues. Per the germline V gene, CDR1 is SGHTS and CDR2 is YDEGEE.

V and J are TRBV5-8 and TRBJ1-1; D gene unclear. Source material: peripheral blood. The clonotype originates from a human donor in a cohort sampled during active COVID-19. The CDR3 region is CASSLASQEAFF. The CDR3 DNA is TGTGCCAGCAGCTTGGCTTCACAGGAAGCTTTCTTT.